A selection of T cell receptor beta chains follows, all from one sample in a study of CD8+ T cells in alopecia areata. Sequencing was performed with immunoSEQ multiplex PCR; in TCRdb, only in-frame clones are kept and a portion is missing. The sample contains some 190,000 clones, 51% of which appear only once. The sample in question was CD8+ T cells sorted from blood, obtained at week 52, from a patient treated with tofacitinib. The receptors stem from a human donor with alopecia areata. CDR3s include the opening cysteine and the closing phenylalanine or tryptophan. The order of the fields is J gene, V gene, CDR3 length, clone size, D gene, CDR3 DNA, CDR3 protein. D genes are given only for firm matches. Some rows mark clone size as missing; the rest say once, few, many or name a class of expanded clone.

j_call: TRBJ1-5
v_call: TRBV25-1
cdr3_length: 17
clone_size: .
d_call: .
cdr3_nt: TGTGCCAGCAGTGGTACCTCCGTGGCAGGGCCTGATCAGCCCCAGCATTTT
cdr3_aa: CASSGTSVAGPDQPQHF

j_call: TRBJ2-7
v_call: TRBV5-1
cdr3_length: 13
clone_size: .
d_call: .
cdr3_nt: TGCGCCAGCAGCCCACAGTCCCACGACGAGCAGTACTTC
cdr3_aa: CASSPQSHDEQYF

j_call: TRBJ1-1
v_call: TRBV5-6
cdr3_length: 14
clone_size: .
d_call: TRBD1
cdr3_nt: TGTGCCAGCAGTCAGGGGGACAGGGAGACTGAAGCTTTCTTT
cdr3_aa: CASSQGDRETEAFF

j_call: TRBJ1-4
v_call: TRBV4-1
cdr3_length: 15
clone_size: few
d_call: .
cdr3_nt: TGCGCCAGCAGCCAAGCCGGGACGGTTAATGAAAAACTGTTTTTT
cdr3_aa: CASSQAGTVNEKLFF

j_call: TRBJ1-1
v_call: TRBV30
cdr3_length: 13
clone_size: .
d_call: .
cdr3_nt: TGTGCCTGGAGTAAACAGGGAAACACTGAAGCTTTCTTT
cdr3_aa: CAWSKQGNTEAFF

j_call: TRBJ1-2
v_call: TRBV2
cdr3_length: 14
clone_size: .
d_call: .
cdr3_nt: TGTGCCAGCATCCCCGGGGGACGTAACTATGGCTACACCTTC
cdr3_aa: CASIPGGRNYGYTF

j_call: TRBJ2-5
v_call: TRBV7-8
cdr3_length: 15
clone_size: .
d_call: TRBD2
cdr3_nt: TGTGCCAGCAGCTTGGGACTAGGAGGTAGCAAGACCCAGTACTTC
cdr3_aa: CASSLGLGGSKTQYF

j_call: TRBJ2-1
v_call: TRBV4-1
cdr3_length: 13
clone_size: .
d_call: .
cdr3_nt: TGCGCCAGCAGCCTTGAGGGTTACAATGAGCAGTTCTTC
cdr3_aa: CASSLEGYNEQFF

j_call: TRBJ2-5
v_call: TRBV7-7
cdr3_length: 14
clone_size: .
d_call: .
cdr3_nt: TGTGCTAGCAGCTTACTTGGAGAACAAGAGACCCAGTACTTC
cdr3_aa: CASSLLGEQETQYF

j_call: TRBJ2-2
v_call: TRBV27
cdr3_length: 16
clone_size: .
d_call: TRBD2
cdr3_nt: TGTGCCAGCAGTTTCCTGGGGAGGGCGGACACCGGGGAGCTGTTTTTT
cdr3_aa: CASSFLGRADTGELFF

j_call: TRBJ1-2
v_call: TRBV11-2
cdr3_length: 15
clone_size: .
d_call: TRBD1
cdr3_nt: TGTGCCAGCAGCTTATCCAGCCGGGACAGCTATGGCTACACCTTC
cdr3_aa: CASSLSSRDSYGYTF

j_call: TRBJ2-5
v_call: TRBV27
cdr3_length: 16
clone_size: few
d_call: .
cdr3_nt: TGTGCCAGTACCCCCAGTGGACTCTTGTACCAAGAGACCCAGTACTTC
cdr3_aa: CASTPSGLLYQETQYF

j_call: TRBJ2-2
v_call: TRBV27
cdr3_length: 13
clone_size: few
d_call: .
cdr3_nt: TGTGCCAGCCAACCGACGGGGCCCGGGGAGCTGTTTTTT
cdr3_aa: CASQPTGPGELFF

j_call: TRBJ1-5
v_call: TRBV9
cdr3_length: 14
clone_size: .
d_call: .
cdr3_nt: TGTGCCAGCAGCGTAGGTCCCGGGGCTCAGCCCCAGCATTTT
cdr3_aa: CASSVGPGAQPQHF

j_call: TRBJ1-1
v_call: TRBV29-1
cdr3_length: 11
clone_size: few
d_call: .
cdr3_nt: TGCAGCGTTCTGATGAACACTGAAGCTTTCTTT
cdr3_aa: CSVLMNTEAFF

j_call: TRBJ2-1
v_call: TRBV2
cdr3_length: 13
clone_size: .
d_call: .
cdr3_nt: TGTGCCAGCAGTGAAGATCTCTACAATGAGCAGTTCTTC
cdr3_aa: CASSEDLYNEQFF

j_call: TRBJ2-3
v_call: TRBV7-8
cdr3_length: 17
clone_size: few
d_call: TRBD1
cdr3_nt: TGTGCCAGCAGCTCACTTATCGGACAGGGCGGTCGGGGTTCACAGTATTTT
cdr3_aa: CASSSLIGQGGRGSQYF

j_call: TRBJ2-1
v_call: TRBV27
cdr3_length: 14
clone_size: .
d_call: TRBD2
cdr3_nt: TGTGCCAGCAGTTTATCGACTAGCCTGGGTGAGCAGTTCTTC
cdr3_aa: CASSLSTSLGEQFF

j_call: TRBJ2-3
v_call: TRBV13
cdr3_length: 14
clone_size: .
d_call: .
cdr3_nt: TGTGCCAGCAGCCCCAGGGCCATCAGGTATACGCAGTATTTT
cdr3_aa: CASSPRAIRYTQYF

j_call: TRBJ2-1
v_call: TRBV29-1
cdr3_length: 16
clone_size: few
d_call: TRBD2
cdr3_nt: TGCAGCGTTGAAGATCCCGTAGCGGGGGTATCCAATGAGCAGTTCTTC
cdr3_aa: CSVEDPVAGVSNEQFF

j_call: TRBJ2-1
v_call: TRBV10-3
cdr3_length: 12
clone_size: few
d_call: .
cdr3_nt: TGTGCCATCAGTGAACCGAGCTATGAGCAGTTCTTC
cdr3_aa: CAISEPSYEQFF

j_call: TRBJ2-5
v_call: TRBV7-9
cdr3_length: 17
clone_size: .
d_call: .
cdr3_nt: TGTGCCAGCAGCCCATTCAATTCGGGACCTAGCCAAGAGACCCAGTACTTC
cdr3_aa: CASSPFNSGPSQETQYF

j_call: TRBJ1-3
v_call: TRBV5-4
cdr3_length: 15
clone_size: few
d_call: .
cdr3_nt: TGTGCCAGCAGCTCCAACCCAGGGTCTGGAAACACCATATATTTT
cdr3_aa: CASSSNPGSGNTIYF

j_call: TRBJ2-7
v_call: TRBV5-1
cdr3_length: 14
clone_size: few
d_call: TRBD1
cdr3_nt: TGCGCCAGCAGCTTTCAACAGGGGGACTACGAGCAGTACTTC
cdr3_aa: CASSFQQGDYEQYF

j_call: TRBJ1-3
v_call: TRBV5-1
cdr3_length: 14
clone_size: .
d_call: TRBD1
cdr3_nt: TGCGCCAGCAGCCTGACAGGGGACCAGAACACCATATATTTT
cdr3_aa: CASSLTGDQNTIYF

j_call: TRBJ2-7
v_call: TRBV11-1
cdr3_length: 14
clone_size: .
d_call: .
cdr3_nt: TGTGCCAGCAGCCAACCAGGGAGAGGTTACGAGCAGTACTTC
cdr3_aa: CASSQPGRGYEQYF

j_call: TRBJ1-5
v_call: TRBV10-2
cdr3_length: 15
clone_size: .
d_call: .
cdr3_nt: TGCGCCAGCAGCGCAGGAGGGGGAGGCAATCAGCCCCAGCATTTT
cdr3_aa: CASSAGGGGNQPQHF

j_call: TRBJ1-2
v_call: TRBV4-1
cdr3_length: 15
clone_size: few
d_call: TRBD1
cdr3_nt: TGCGCCAGCAGCCAATTGGAGGGGGCTGCCTATGGCTACACCTTC
cdr3_aa: CASSQLEGAAYGYTF

j_call: TRBJ2-1
v_call: TRBV29-1
cdr3_length: 13
clone_size: .
d_call: TRBD1
cdr3_nt: TGCAGCGTTGGGACAGGGTTAACGAATGAGCAGTTCTTC
cdr3_aa: CSVGTGLTNEQFF

j_call: TRBJ2-1
v_call: TRBV4-1
cdr3_length: 12
clone_size: .
d_call: .
cdr3_nt: TGCGCCAGCAGCCAAAATAGCCTGGAGCAGTTCTTC
cdr3_aa: CASSQNSLEQFF

j_call: TRBJ1-1
v_call: TRBV6-5
cdr3_length: 13
clone_size: .
d_call: .
cdr3_nt: TGTGCCAGCAGTTACAAAGTGAACACTGAAGCTTTCTTT
cdr3_aa: CASSYKVNTEAFF

j_call: TRBJ2-3
v_call: TRBV6-1
cdr3_length: 16
clone_size: few
d_call: .
cdr3_nt: TGTGCCAGCAGTGAAAGTGTAGCCAGGGGCTCGGATACGCAGTATTTT
cdr3_aa: CASSESVARGSDTQYF

j_call: TRBJ2-3
v_call: TRBV9
cdr3_length: 17
clone_size: .
d_call: .
cdr3_nt: TGTGCCAGCAGCCCCCGAGGATCAGGGATGGGGACAGATACGCAGTATTTT
cdr3_aa: CASSPRGSGMGTDTQYF

j_call: TRBJ2-7
v_call: TRBV27
cdr3_length: 15
clone_size: once
d_call: .
cdr3_nt: TGTGCCAGCAGTCAGTTTGGGCAGCGTGGGGACGAGCAGTACTTC
cdr3_aa: CASSQFGQRGDEQYF

j_call: TRBJ1-5
v_call: TRBV10-3
cdr3_length: 15
clone_size: .
d_call: .
cdr3_nt: TGTGCCATCAGTGGGCAGGGGCCCCCCAATCAGCCCCAGCATTTT
cdr3_aa: CAISGQGPPNQPQHF

j_call: TRBJ2-5
v_call: TRBV2
cdr3_length: 13
clone_size: .
d_call: .
cdr3_nt: TGTGCCAGCAGTGGCGGACCGGAGGGGACCCAGTACTTC
cdr3_aa: CASSGGPEGTQYF

j_call: TRBJ1-2
v_call: TRBV29-1
cdr3_length: 13
clone_size: .
d_call: TRBD1
cdr3_nt: TGCAGCGTCGAGGGACAGGGCCTCGGTGGCTACACCTTC
cdr3_aa: CSVEGQGLGGYTF

j_call: TRBJ2-2
v_call: TRBV9
cdr3_length: 19
clone_size: .
d_call: TRBD2
cdr3_nt: TGTGCCAGCAGCGTAGATGGAACTAGCGGGGTTAAATCGTCCGGGGAGCTGTTTTTT
cdr3_aa: CASSVDGTSGVKSSGELFF